Listed below are T cell receptor beta chains from one sample, sequenced in a study of regulatory T cells in long-lasting Graves disease. TCRdb ran MiXCR on the multiplex PCR reads and lists one entry per CDR3 protein. The sample lists almost 450,000 distinct CDR3 sequences; 15% to 20% were seen once. These records were also assigned to another study, of T cells in Graves' hyperthyroidism and ophthalmopathy.

The sample consisted of peripheral blood mononuclear cells (PBMCs), taken at new diagnosis, from a patient treated with antithyroid drugs. Receptor source: a woman under 40 with Graves disease. Both conserved end residues are trimmed from each CDR3. A D gene is named only where the DNA matches it firmly.

d_gene	v_gene	CDR3aa
TRBD2	TRBV7-9	ASSSLEAGGPSYEQY
TRBD1	TRBV7-8	ASSLGSGTGTETQY
NA	TRBV2	ASRRGLGRNYGYT
TRBD1	TRBV11-2	ASSPIGVGTGYEQY
TRBD1	TRBV27	ASSLRGQGNYGYT
NA	TRBV9	ASSVRGTANTGELF
NA	TRBV19	ASSIGLGSYEQY
NA	TRBV20-1	SHLHGGPYNEQF
NA	TRBV30	AWIPRTSSYEQY
NA	TRBV6-1	ASRPGDRPPNEQY
NA	TRBV27	ASSLVGYGTNEQF
TRBD2	TRBV4-1	ASSRGSSGSYNEQF
NA	TRBV20-1	SAPRWGNTEAF
TRBD2	TRBV18	ASSPRLAMGETQY
NA	TRBV5-1	ASSLQGVGEKLF
NA	TRBV29-1	SVIGPETQY
NA	TRBV28	ASSLSTYEQY
NA	TRBV6-5	ASSYSYGNYEQY